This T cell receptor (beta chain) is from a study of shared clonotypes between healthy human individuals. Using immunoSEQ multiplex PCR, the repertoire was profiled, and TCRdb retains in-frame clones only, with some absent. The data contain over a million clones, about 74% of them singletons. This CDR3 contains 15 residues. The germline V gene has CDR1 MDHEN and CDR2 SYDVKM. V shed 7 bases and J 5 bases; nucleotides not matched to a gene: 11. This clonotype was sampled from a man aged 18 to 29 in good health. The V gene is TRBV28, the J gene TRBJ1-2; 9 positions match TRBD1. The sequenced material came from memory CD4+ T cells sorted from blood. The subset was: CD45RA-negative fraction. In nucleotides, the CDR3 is TGTGCCAGCACCTTATTCACGACAGGGGGATATGGCTACACCTTC. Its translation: CASTLFTTGGYGYTF.